The 23 T cell receptor beta chains presented below share a single source sample, sequenced in a study of shared clonotypes between healthy human individuals. Method: immunoSEQ multiplex PCR; TCRdb's copy keeps in-frame clones and lacks some. The table has nearly 2 million clones, about 94% seen once. Selected positively for CCR7 and CD45RO-negative, naive CD8 cells excluded terminally differentiated effector memory CD45RA+ cells. Specimen: naive CD8+ T cells sorted from blood. These TCRs come from a man between 18 and 35 years old in good health.

This chain uses TRBV7-2 with TRBJ2-7; D remains ambiguous. V was pared by 3 bases and J by 0 bases, with 15 bases between. Germline V gives CDR1 SGHTA, CDR2 FQGNSA. The CDR3 totals 16 residues. CDR3: CASSFGPSLTSYEQYF. For the CDR3, the DNA is TGTGCCAGCAGCTTCGGGCCAAGCCTCACCTCCTACGAGCAGTACTTC.

The J gene is TRBJ2-3, the V gene TRBV18; D remains ambiguous. In germline, CDR1 is KGHSH, CDR2 LQKENI. The V end lost 3 bases, the J end lost 6 bases, and 19 bases lay between the germline ends. The CDR3 has 16 residues. The CDR3: CASSPPSMGNRDTQYF. The CDR3 coding sequence is TGTGCCAGCTCACCCCCCTCTATGGGGAATAGGGATACGCAGTATTTT.

This clone was picked up one time. This sequence joins TRBV4-1 and TRBJ2-7, with D possibly TRBD2 on 5 matching bases. In germline, CDR1 is MGHRA, CDR2 YSYEKL. The CDR3 totals 17 residues. Trimming stripped 1 base from V and 0 bases from J, with 16 bases between. DNA of the CDR3: TGCGCCAGCAGCCAAGTGGTCCCCGGACTGATCTCCTACGAGCAGTACTTC. Its translation: CASSQVVPGLISYEQYF.

The chain joins TRBV27 to TRBJ2-5; 7 positions match TRBD1. The germline CDR1 and CDR2 sequences are MNHEY and SMNVEV (reference sequence). The trim removed 3 bases at V and 5 bases at J, leaving 9 bases unmatched. CDR3 size: 15 residues. CDR3 in amino acids: CASSFLTGMAETQYF. CDR3 nucleotides: TGTGCCAGCAGTTTCTTGACAGGGATGGCGGAGACCCAGTACTTC.

This chain uses TRBV6-1 with TRBJ1-1; unclear D gene. V gave up 11 bases and J gave up 0 bases, with 16 bases separating them. The CDR3 extends over 14 amino acids. Germline CDR1 reads MNHNS; CDR2 reads SASEGT. CDR3 DNA: TGTGCCGGTTCTCTCCTGAATCTGAACACTGAAGCTTTCTTT. Translated: CAGSLLNLNTEAFF.

The gene calls are TRBV7-3 and TRBJ1-2; 8 nucleotides align to TRBD1. The length of the CDR3 is 14 residues. Germline assignment: CDR1 SGHTA and CDR2 FQGTGA. The J segment lost 3 bases and the V segment lost 5 bases, leaving 5 bases of the junction unmatched. The CDR3 DNA reads as TGTGCCAGCAGCCTATCGGACAGGGACTATGGCTACACCTTC. This translates into CASSLSDRDYGYTF.

The CDR3 DNA is TGTGCCAGCAGAAGCGGGAGGAGCTCCTACAATGAGCAGTTCTTC. Translating it yields CASRSGRSSYNEQFF. This chain links TRBV6-5 with TRBJ2-1; 9 bases agree with TRBD2. The CDR3 totals 15 residues. Losses at the gene ends were 6 bases for V and 0 bases for J; bases not matched to a gene: 3. Germline assignment: CDR1 MNHEY and CDR2 SVGAGI.

The chain has TRBV30 and TRBJ2-1; 8 bases fit TRBD2. With V trimmed by 6 bases and J by 0 bases, 4 bases remained unmatched. The germline gives CDR1 GTSNPN, CDR2 SVGIG (reference sequence). CDR3 length: 14 amino acids. CDR3: CACVGGGSYNEQFF. In DNA form, the CDR3 reads TGTGCCTGTGTCGGGGGGGGCTCCTACAATGAGCAGTTCTTC.

The chain has TRBV27 and TRBJ1-2; D is undetermined. The germline V gene has CDR1 MNHEY and CDR2 SMNVEV (reference sequence). The CDR3 is 14 residues long. The V and J ends lost 5 bases and 5 bases respectively, with 15 bases between them. CDR3 amino acids: CASSEEPLGYGYTF. CDR3 DNA: TGTGCCAGCAGTGAAGAACCACTAGGGTATGGCTACACCTTC.

This clone was seen only a few times. This chain uses TRBV7-3 with TRBJ1-1, with 7 bases lining up with TRBD1. Germline CDR1 SGHTA, CDR2 FQGTGA. With 4 bases clipped from V and 8 bases from J, the junction kept 13 bases outside the gene matches. The CDR3 covers 15 residues. The CDR3 protein is CASSSHLTGSGEAFF. For the CDR3, the DNA is TGTGCCAGCAGCTCCCACTTGACAGGGAGTGGGGAAGCTTTCTTT.

This chain connects TRBV10-2 to TRBJ1-1; 11 bases agree with TRBD1. The germline gives CDR1 WSHSY, CDR2 SAAADI. After removal of 10 bases from V and 4 bases from J, the junction contained 8 bases not matched to a gene. The CDR3 runs to 14 residues. CDR3 nucleotide sequence: TGCGCCACCAGACATGGACAGGGGGCCACTGAAGCTTTCTTT. Its translation is CATRHGQGATEAFF.

The chain joins TRBV18 to TRBJ2-3; D ambiguous. Germline V gives CDR1 KGHSH, CDR2 LQKENI. V lost 2 bases, J lost 3 bases, and 9 bases lay in between. This CDR3 is 14 amino acids long. In DNA, the CDR3 is TGTGCCAGCTCACCAATTGTCGAGACAGATACGCAGTATTTT. Protein: CASSPIVETDTQYF.

The chain is built from TRBV6-1 and TRBJ2-7, with 8 bases aligning to TRBD2. The CDR3 sequence is 13 residues long. Germline values: CDR1 MNHNS, CDR2 SASEGT. V trimming: 4 bases; J trimming: 4 bases; junction bases outside the gene matches: 3. CDR3: CASSARGGYEQYF. For the CDR3, the DNA is TGTGCCAGCAGTGCACGGGGGGGGTACGAGCAGTACTTC.

This rearrangement joins TRBV5-1 to TRBJ2-7; D is uncertain. The CDR3 runs 13 residues. Trimming pared 0 bases from V and 5 bases from J, leaving 9 bases between. The germline V gene has CDR1 SGHRS and CDR2 YFSETQ. DNA for the CDR3: TGCGCCAGCAGCTTGGAAAATCGGGACGAGCAGTACTTC. This codes for CASSLENRDEQYF.

This rearrangement joins TRBV4-3 to TRBJ1-5, with D tentatively TRBD1 (6 bases). Germline values: CDR1 LGHNA, CDR2 YSLEER. This CDR3 is 17 amino acids long. V gave up 1 base and J gave up 3 bases, with 16 bases separating them. The CDR3 protein is CASSQGPTWGPNQPQHF. CDR3 DNA: TGCGCCAGCAGCCAAGGGCCCACCTGGGGGCCCAATCAGCCCCAGCATTTT.

This chain uses TRBV2 with TRBJ2-7; tentatively, D is TRBD1 (7 bases). CDR1 is SNHLY, CDR2 FYNNEI, per germline. The ends were cut back, 2 bases at V and 5 bases at J, with 16 bases in the middle. The CDR3 runs to 15 residues. The CDR3 DNA follows: TGTGCCAGCAGTGAATTGACAGGGACTCTGGACGAGCAGTACTTC. This sequence encodes CASSELTGTLDEQYF. Full variable domain (remainder filled in from reference TRBV2 and TRBJ2-7): EPEVTQTPSHQVTQMGQEVILRCVPISNHLYFYWYRQILGQKVEFLVSFYNNEISEKSEIFDDQFSVERPDGSNFTLKIRSTKLEDSAMYFCASSELTGTLDEQYFGPGTRLTVT.

The sample holds one count of this clone. The chain couples TRBV6-1 to TRBJ2-1, with 10 positions matching TRBD2. The CDR3 is 14 amino acids. Germline V gene sequence: CDR1 MNHNS, CDR2 SASEGT. V was clipped by 5 bases and J by 2 bases; unmatched bases: 0. This chain's CDR3 is CASSTSGAYNEQFF. The CDR3 bases are TGTGCCAGCAGTACTAGCGGGGCCTACAATGAGCAGTTCTTC.

J is TRBJ2-7 and V is TRBV9, with D maybe TRBD1 (5 bases). The V and J ends lost 0 bases and 3 bases respectively, with 13 bases between them. CDR1 and CDR2 (germline): SGDLS, YYNGEE. CDR3 size: 15 residues. CDR3 DNA sequence: TGTGCCAGCAGCGTAGAAGCAGGGATCGTCTACGAGCAGTACTTC. Protein sequence: CASSVEAGIVYEQYF.

The J gene is TRBJ2-7, the V gene TRBV15; 7 nucleotides align to TRBD2. The CDR3 consists of 14 residues. CDR1 LNHNV and CDR2 YYDKDF come from the germline V gene (reference sequence). V gave up 4 bases and J gave up 0 bases; unmatched junction bases: 3. CDR3 in amino acids: CATSISGDSYEQYF. DNA of the CDR3: TGTGCCACCAGCATCAGCGGGGACTCCTACGAGCAGTACTTC.

The chain couples TRBV9 to TRBJ2-3, with 16 bases identical to TRBD2. V shed 3 bases, J shed 1 base, and the junction held 8 bases outside the gene matches. The CDR3 contains 19 residues. Per the germline V gene, CDR1 is SGDLS and CDR2 is YYNGEE. The DNA of the CDR3 is TGTGCCAGCAGCGCCCAAGGGACTAGCGGGGGGGCTCGCACAGATACGCAGTATTTT. Its protein is CASSAQGTSGGARTDTQYF.

Of note for this clone: The same CDR3 also results from other DNA sequences found in this sample. V is TRBV5-1 and J is TRBJ2-7; unclear D gene. The CDR3 covers 13 residues. Germline CDR1 SGHRS, CDR2 YFSETQ. V was pared by 1 base and J by 3 bases, with 8 bases between. CDR3 sequence (DNA): TGCGCCAGCAGCTTGACGTCCAGCTACGAGCAGTACTTC. This sequence encodes CASSLTSSYEQYF.

The chain is built from TRBV5-1 and TRBJ1-2; TRBD1 matches 8 bases. The CDR3 runs to 15 residues. V was clipped by 0 bases and J by 8 bases; unmatched bases: 9. Looked up from germline, CDR1 is SGHRS and CDR2 is YFSETQ. CDR3 in amino acids: CASSLAAGGAGGYTF. The CDR3 DNA sequence: TGCGCCAGCAGCTTGGCGGCAGGGGGCGCGGGAGGCTACACCTTC.

This chain joins TRBV27 and TRBJ2-5; the D is unclear. Germline V CDR1 and CDR2: MNHEY, SMNVEV (reference sequence). Deletions cut 1 base from V and 9 bases from J, with 3 bases between. This CDR3 is built from 10 residues. For the CDR3, the DNA is TGTGCCAGCAGTTTATACCCCCAGTACTTC. It translates to CASSLYPQYF.